This T cell receptor (beta chain) is drawn from a study of shared clonotypes between healthy human individuals. Turning to the study itself: Donors had three CD4 naive, three CD4 memory, two CD8 naive and one CD8 memory plate apiece. Study observations and caveats: A reduction in generation probabilities was seen for non-shared clonotypes relative to those shared by all four donors.

The authors loaded approximately 220 ng DNA, 25,000 to 30,000 T cell genomes, into sorted-subset replicate PCRs. Clones were read by immunoSEQ multiplex PCR, and TCRdb kept only the in-frame ones, dropping some. The sample yields 2 million to 2.5 million clones, around 93% seen once. Negatively enriched CD4+ T cells were divided by CD45RA into naive and memory. On this clone: Its antigen is still unknown.

The sequencing input was naive CD4+ T cells from PBMCs. The sample's subset: CD45RA+ positively selected. The sequence derives from a young man in good health. Some clones in this sample may be carry-over from other donors' samples.

CDR3 residues: CASSRQGGTGNTIYF. Here the CDR3 DNA reads TGTGCCAGCAGCCGACAGGGGGGAACTGGAAACACCATATATTTT. The gene calls are TRBV6-5 and TRBJ1-3, with TRBD1 matching over 9 bases. CDR3 length: 15 amino acids. CDR1 is MNHEY and CDR2 is SVGAGI in the germline V gene. Germline trimming cut 6 bases from V and 2 bases from J; bases unmatched to any gene: 5.